The clone carrying this TCR beta chain has just a few counts. Its antigen is unidentified. Here immunoSEQ multiplex PCR was the method, and the copy in TCRdb shows in-frame clones only, minus some. The sample shows roughly 1,700 clones, roughly 21% of them seen only once. The record originates from a study of T cells in localized non-small cell lung cancer. Study conclusions and caveats: Higher T cell density in the blood was associated with longer overall survival, whereas higher adjacent-lung clonality associated with shorter survival. Among the top 100 tumor clones, a median around 57 appeared in adjacent lung.

Germline V lookup: CDR1 SGHNT, CDR2 YENEEA. V lost 6 bases, J lost 7 bases, and 18 bases lay in between. This CDR3 has 14 amino acids. V usage is TRBV11-3 and J usage is TRBJ1-2; D not resolved. Specimen: normal lung tissue next to the tumor, collected before any cancer treatment. This TCR was recovered from a woman aged 40-75 years with stage III squamous cell lung carcinoma. CDR3 protein: CASREARGQGGYTF. The CDR3 DNA reads as TGTGCCAGCAGGGAGGCGCGGGGTCAAGGTGGCTACACCTTC.